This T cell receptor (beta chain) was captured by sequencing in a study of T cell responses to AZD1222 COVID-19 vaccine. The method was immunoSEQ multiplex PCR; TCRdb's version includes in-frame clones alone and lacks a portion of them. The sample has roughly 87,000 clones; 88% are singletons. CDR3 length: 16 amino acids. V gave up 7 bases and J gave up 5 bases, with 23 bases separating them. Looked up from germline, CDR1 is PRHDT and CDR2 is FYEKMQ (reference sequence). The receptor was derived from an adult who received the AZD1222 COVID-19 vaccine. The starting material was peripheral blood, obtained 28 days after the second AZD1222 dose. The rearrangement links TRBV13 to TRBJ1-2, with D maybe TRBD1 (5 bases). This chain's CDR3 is CASTPTSQGNIYGYTF. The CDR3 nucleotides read TGTGCCAGCACGCCTACATCCCAGGGTAACATTTATGGCTACACCTTC. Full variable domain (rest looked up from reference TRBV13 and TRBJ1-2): AAGVIQSPRHLIKEKRETATLKCYPIPRHDTVYWYQQGPGQDPQFLISFYEKMQSDKGSIPDRFSAQQFSDYHSELNMSSLELGDSALYFCASTPTSQGNIYGYTFGSGTRLTVV.